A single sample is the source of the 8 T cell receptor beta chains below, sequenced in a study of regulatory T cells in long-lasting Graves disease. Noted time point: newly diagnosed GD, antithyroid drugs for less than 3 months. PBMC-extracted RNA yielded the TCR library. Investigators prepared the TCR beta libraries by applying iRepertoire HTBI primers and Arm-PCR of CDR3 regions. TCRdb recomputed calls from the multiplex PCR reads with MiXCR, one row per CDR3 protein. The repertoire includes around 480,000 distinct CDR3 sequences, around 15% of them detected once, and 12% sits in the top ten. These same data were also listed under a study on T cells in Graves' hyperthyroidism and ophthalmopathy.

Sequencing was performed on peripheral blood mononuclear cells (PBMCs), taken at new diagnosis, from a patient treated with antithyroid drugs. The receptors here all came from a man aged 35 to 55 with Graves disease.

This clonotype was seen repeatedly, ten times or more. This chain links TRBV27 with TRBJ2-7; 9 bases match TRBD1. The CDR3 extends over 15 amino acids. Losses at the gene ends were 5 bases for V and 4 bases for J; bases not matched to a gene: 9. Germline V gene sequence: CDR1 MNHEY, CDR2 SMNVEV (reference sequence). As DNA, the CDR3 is TGTGCCAGCAGTCCGGGACAGGGTGGAGGGTACGAGCAGTACTTC. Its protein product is CASSPGQGGGYEQYF.

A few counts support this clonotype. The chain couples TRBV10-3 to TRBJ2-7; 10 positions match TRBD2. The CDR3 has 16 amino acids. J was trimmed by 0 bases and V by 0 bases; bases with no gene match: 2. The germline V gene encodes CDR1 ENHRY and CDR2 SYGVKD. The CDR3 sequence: CAISESTSGPSYEQYF. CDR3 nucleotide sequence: TGTGCCATCAGTGAGTCGACTAGCGGGCCCTCCTACGAGCAGTACTTC.

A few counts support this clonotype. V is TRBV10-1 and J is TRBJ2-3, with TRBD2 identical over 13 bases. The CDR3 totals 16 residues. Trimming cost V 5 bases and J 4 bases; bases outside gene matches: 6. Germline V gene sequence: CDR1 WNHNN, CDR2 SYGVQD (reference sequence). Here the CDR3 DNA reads TGCGCCAGCAGTTCAGGGACTAGCGGGAACGCAGATACGCAGTATTTT. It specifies CASSSGTSGNADTQYF.

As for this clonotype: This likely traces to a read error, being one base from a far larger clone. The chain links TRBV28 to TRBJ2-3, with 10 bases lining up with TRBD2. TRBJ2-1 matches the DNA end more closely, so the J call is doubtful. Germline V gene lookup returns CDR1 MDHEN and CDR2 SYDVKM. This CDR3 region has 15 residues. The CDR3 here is CASSQAGGPVNGQFF. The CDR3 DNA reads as TGTGCCAGCAGTCAAGCGGGAGGGCCGGTGAATGGGCAGTTCTTC.

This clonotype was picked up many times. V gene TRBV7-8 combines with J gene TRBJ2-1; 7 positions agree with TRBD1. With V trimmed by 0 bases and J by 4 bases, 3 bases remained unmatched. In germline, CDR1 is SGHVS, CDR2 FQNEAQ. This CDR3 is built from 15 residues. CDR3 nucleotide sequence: TGTGCCAGCAGCTTAGCTACAGGGGATTACAATGAGCAGTTCTTC. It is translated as CASSLATGDYNEQFF. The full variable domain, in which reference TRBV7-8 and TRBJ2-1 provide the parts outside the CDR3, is GAGVSQSPRYKVAKRGQDVALRCDPISGHVSLFWYQQALGQGPEFLTYFQNEAQLDKSGLPSDRFFAERPEGSVSTLKIQRTQQEDSAVYLCASSLATGDYNEQFFGPGTRLTVL.

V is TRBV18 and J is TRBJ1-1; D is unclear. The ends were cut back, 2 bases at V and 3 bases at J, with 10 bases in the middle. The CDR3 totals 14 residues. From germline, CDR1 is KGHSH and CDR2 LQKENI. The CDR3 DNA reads TGTGCCAGCTCACCAGGGTATAAGGACACTGAAGCTTTCTTT. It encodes CASSPGYKDTEAFF.

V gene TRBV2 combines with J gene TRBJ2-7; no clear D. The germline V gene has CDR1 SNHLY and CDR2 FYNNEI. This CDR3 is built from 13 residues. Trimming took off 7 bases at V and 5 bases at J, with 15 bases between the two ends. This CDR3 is CASNSLRAHEQYF. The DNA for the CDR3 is TGTGCCAGCAACTCCCTGCGCGCCCACGAGCAGTACTTC.

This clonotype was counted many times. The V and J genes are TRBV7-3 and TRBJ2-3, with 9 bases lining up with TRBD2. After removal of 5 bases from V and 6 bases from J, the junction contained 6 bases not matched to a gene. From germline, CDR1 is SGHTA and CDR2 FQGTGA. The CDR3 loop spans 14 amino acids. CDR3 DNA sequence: TGTGCCAGCAGCCGCGGGGGGGGAGAGGATACGCAGTATTTT. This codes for CASSRGGGEDTQYF.